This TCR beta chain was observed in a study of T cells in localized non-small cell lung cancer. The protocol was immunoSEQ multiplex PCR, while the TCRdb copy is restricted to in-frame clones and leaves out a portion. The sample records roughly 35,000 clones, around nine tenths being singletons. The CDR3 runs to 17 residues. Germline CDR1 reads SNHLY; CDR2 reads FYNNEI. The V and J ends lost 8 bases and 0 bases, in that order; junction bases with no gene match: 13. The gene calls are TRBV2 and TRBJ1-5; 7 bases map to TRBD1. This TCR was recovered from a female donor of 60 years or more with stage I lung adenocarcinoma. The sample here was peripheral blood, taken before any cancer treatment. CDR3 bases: TGTGCCAGCGGGGGGAGGGACAGCAGTTATAGCAATCAGCCCCAGCATTTT. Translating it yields CASGGRDSSYSNQPQHF.